The clone carrying this T cell receptor (beta chain) was recorded a few times. What it recognizes is unknown. The data stem from a study of T-cell memory formation after mild COVID-19. Study summary: Clusters of TCRs were largely donor specific.

General study findings and limits: Contracting clones from day 15 to 85 had balanced CD4/CD8; later expanders favoured CD4+.

The 5'RACE method, run with constant-segment primers, produced TCR alpha and TCR beta cDNA libraries (carrying sample barcodes and UMIs). Each CDR3 protein gets one entry after TCRdb re-called the 5' RACE reads with MiXCR. The table includes roughly 350,000 distinct CDR3 sequences, roughly 13% detected once. Germline V gene data show CDR1 as DFQATT and CDR2 as SNEGSKA (reference sequence). Trimming took off 4 bases at V and 4 bases at J, with 5 bases between the two ends. The CDR3 totals 10 residues. This TCR came from a man aged 18 to 29 who had mild COVID-19 (a few samples of this study predate the infection). Cell type and time point are not known. Sequenced sample: PBMCs or a T cell subset sorted from them (not recorded which). This chain connects TRBV20-1 to TRBJ2-7; D not certain. The CDR3 DNA is TGCAGTGCTACCCCATACGAGCAGTACTTC. This sequence encodes CSATPYEQYF.